The 32 T cell receptor beta chains below come from one sample, sequenced in a study of regulatory and conventional T cells in RAG deficiency. Method: immunoSEQ multiplex PCR; TCRdb's copy keeps in-frame clones and lacks some. The table has approximately 35,000 clones, roughly three quarters seen once. Conventional CD4+ T cells were sorted from blood as CD25-low CD127-high cells. The data also belong to a second study, concerning regulatory T cells. That investigation notes: The PCR used 52 TRBV and 13 TRBJ primers.

Sample: CD4+ effector T cells sorted from blood. The origin of the receptors is a human donor in good health.

This clone was found a few times. The V call is TRBV7-2, the J call TRBJ1-5; D is undetermined. This CDR3 comprises 14 residues. The V end was cut by 3 bases, the J end by 0 bases, with 6 bases between. CDR1 SGHTA and CDR2 FQGNSA come from the germline V gene. The CDR3 region has the DNA TGTGCCAGCAGCTTCCGATATAGCAATCAGCCCCAGCATTTT. Residues: CASSFRYSNQPQHF.

With respect to this clone: One junction end does not reproduce the germline sequence, and a read error may be involved. The rearrangement links TRBV7-7 to TRBJ2-7; TRBD1 matches at 12 bases. Germline V gene lookup returns CDR1 SSHAT and CDR2 FNYEAQ (reference sequence). CDR3 size: 14 residues. The DNA of the CDR3 is TGTGCTAGCAGCCCGGGACAGGGGGCCGGGGAGCAGTACTTC. This gives the protein CASSPGQGAGEQYF. The full variable domain, rest sourced from reference TRBV7-7 and TRBJ2-7, is GAGVSQSPRYKVTKRGQDVTLRCDPISSHATLYWYQQALGQGPEFLTYFNYEAQPDKSGLPSDRFSAERPEGSISTLTIQRTEQRDSAMYRCASSPGQGAGEQYFGPGTRLTVT.

Here the CDR3 DNA reads TGTGCCAGCTCCAGGACCAATGGGAGCCCTGAAGCTTTCTTT. Translated: CASSRTNGSPEAFF. The gene calls are TRBV18 and TRBJ1-1, with D uncertain. In germline, CDR1 is KGHSH, CDR2 LQKENI. V shed 6 bases and J shed 6 bases, with 17 bases lying between them. The CDR3 is 14 amino acids.

The genes are TRBV18 and TRBJ1-2; no definite D call. Trimming shortened V by 6 bases and J by 3 bases, and 14 bases separated the two germline ends. The CDR3 sequence is 14 residues long. Germline V gene data show CDR1 as KGHSH and CDR2 as LQKENI. CDR3 loop: CASSPSPGDYGYTF. The CDR3 coding sequence is TGTGCCAGCTCCCCCTCGCCTGGGGACTATGGCTACACCTTC.

The CDR3 sequence: CATSRERRGSGNTIYF. The CDR3 nucleotides read TGTGCCACCAGCAGAGAACGACGGGGCTCTGGAAACACCATATATTTT. This sequence joins TRBV15 and TRBJ1-3, with unresolved D. V gave up 0 bases and J gave up 0 bases, with 9 bases separating them. The CDR3 is 16 amino acids. The V gene's germline CDR1 is LNHNV and CDR2 YYDKDF (reference sequence).

The table lists this clone with a few counts. The rearrangement joins TRBV19 to TRBJ1-2, with D tentatively TRBD1 (6 bases). V gave up 7 bases and J gave up 5 bases, with 20 bases separating them. This CDR3 contains 15 residues. Per germline, CDR1 LNHDA and CDR2 SQIVND (reference sequence). CDR3 region: CASTTAGGADYGYTF. Here the CDR3 DNA reads TGTGCCAGTACAACGGCCGGGGGGGCAGATTATGGCTACACCTTC.

The DNA of the CDR3 is TGTGCCAGTAGTCCGGGACTGAGGTCTTCACCCCTCCACTTT. Translated: CASSPGLRSSPLHF. V usage is TRBV19 and J usage is TRBJ1-6; D perhaps matches TRBD1 (5 bases). Trimming removed 5 bases at V and 9 bases at J, with 14 bases between. Germline CDR1 reads LNHDA; CDR2 reads SQIVND (reference sequence). This CDR3 contains 14 residues.

This chain links TRBV2 with TRBJ2-6; no definite D call. Per the germline V gene, CDR1 is SNHLY and CDR2 is FYNNEI. Between the trimmed V and J ends, which lost 1 base and 0 bases, there was a span of 7 bases. This CDR3 region has 16 residues. As DNA, the CDR3 is TGTGCCAGCAGTGAAGACAGTAACTCTGGGGCCAACGTCCTGACTTTC. Residues: CASSEDSNSGANVLTF.

The V gene is TRBV2, the J gene TRBJ1-5, with no clear D. The V end was cut by 6 bases, the J end by 4 bases, with 10 bases between. Germline V CDR1 and CDR2: SNHLY, FYNNEI. The CDR3 contains 13 residues. For the CDR3, the DNA is TGTGCCAGCAGCCGGGATCATAATCAGCCCCAGCATTTT. As protein: CASSRDHNQPQHF.

The gene calls are TRBV29-1 and TRBJ2-7; possible D gene TRBD1, 5 bases. Trimming stripped 6 bases from V and 2 bases from J, with 8 bases between. The CDR3 runs 11 residues. CDR1 and CDR2 (germline): SQVTM, ANQGSEA. For the CDR3, the DNA is TGCAGCGTGCGGACAACCTACGAGCAGTACTTC. This codes for CSVRTTYEQYF.

In its sample, this clone was seen once. The V call is TRBV2, the J call TRBJ2-2, with TRBD1 matching 9 bases. Losses at the gene ends were 7 bases for V and 2 bases for J; bases not matched to a gene: 14. Per the germline V gene, CDR1 is SNHLY and CDR2 is FYNNEI. The length of the CDR3 is 18 residues. The CDR3 protein is CASTWRTGTGYNTGELFF. CDR3 DNA sequence: TGTGCCAGCACCTGGCGAACTGGGACAGGGTACAACACCGGGGAGCTGTTTTTT.

The V gene is TRBV5-1, the J gene TRBJ2-3; 7 bases match TRBD1. Germline lookup yields CDR1 SGHRS and CDR2 YFSETQ. Trimming cost V 4 bases and J 5 bases; bases outside gene matches: 7. The CDR3 contains 14 residues. The CDR3 here is CASSLGTVVDTQYF. DNA for the CDR3: TGCGCCAGCAGCCTCGGGACAGTGGTAGATACGCAGTATTTT.

The rearrangement joins TRBV7-8 to TRBJ2-1, with TRBD2 matching over 11 bases. J gave up 4 bases and V 5 bases, and 7 bases lay outside the gene matches. Germline-derived CDR1 and CDR2 are SGHVS and FQNEAQ. This CDR3 has 16 amino acids. CDR3 in DNA: TGTGCCAGCAGCCCCCTAGGACTAGCGGGTTACAATGAGCAGTTCTTC. Translation: CASSPLGLAGYNEQFF.

About this clone: The junction and the germline gene differ at one end; a read error may be behind it. The chain uses TRBV9 and TRBJ2-7; TRBD1 matches at 10 bases. CDR3 length: 15 amino acids. CDR1 is SGDLS and CDR2 is YYNGEE in the germline V gene. CDR3 nucleotide sequence: TGTGCCGGCAGCTATTCCGGGACAGGGGCCTACGAGCAGTACTTC. Amino acids: CAGSYSGTGAYEQYF.

In this sample, this clone turned up a few times. The genes are TRBV10-2 and TRBJ2-5, with TRBD2 matching over 11 bases. Germline values: CDR1 WSHSY, CDR2 SAAADI. The ends lost 6 bases at V and 1 base at J; junction bases unmatched: 13. This CDR3 is 18 amino acids long. The CDR3 reads CASSLSSGGPSAQETQYF. The CDR3 region has the DNA TGCGCCAGCAGCCTTTCTAGCGGGGGGCCGAGCGCCCAAGAGACCCAGTACTTC.

This chain connects TRBV7-2 to TRBJ2-1; the D gene could be TRBD1 or TRBD2 (5 bases each). CDR1 SGHTA and CDR2 FQGNSA come from the germline V gene. The CDR3 has 15 residues. The V and J ends lost 5 bases and 5 bases respectively, with 16 bases between them. The CDR3 region has the DNA TGTGCCAGCAGCCTACAAACCGGGGCCAACAATGAGCAGTTCTTC. Protein: CASSLQTGANNEQFF.

The rearrangement uses TRBV30 and TRBJ1-5; no definite D call. The CDR3 is 13 amino acids. V shed 0 bases and J shed 1 base, with 4 bases lying between them. CDR1 and CDR2 from the germline V gene are GTSNPN and SVGIG (reference sequence). This chain's CDR3 is CAWSVQSNQPQHF. In nucleotides, the CDR3 is TGTGCCTGGAGTGTACAGAGCAATCAGCCCCAGCATTTT.

The chain is built from TRBV6-5 and TRBJ2-3, with TRBD2 matching 10 bases. The germline gives CDR1 MNHEY, CDR2 SVGAGI. J gave up 1 base and V 0 bases, and 1 base lay outside the gene matches. The length of the CDR3 is 16 residues. CDR3: CASSYSGLAGTDTQYF. CDR3 coding DNA: TGTGCCAGCAGTTACTCAGGACTAGCGGGCACAGATACGCAGTATTTT.

The chain employs TRBV7-2 and TRBJ2-1; 8 bases are shared with TRBD2. The trim removed 5 bases at V and 5 bases at J, leaving 8 bases unmatched. Per germline, CDR1 SGHTA and CDR2 FQGNSA. The CDR3 has 15 amino acids. The CDR3 DNA follows: TGTGCCAGCAGCCCCGCGGGGGGCGGCCACAATGAGCAGTTCTTC. Translated, it gives CASSPAGGGHNEQFF.

This clone was found once. The chain carries TRBV18 and TRBJ2-7, with 10 bases that match TRBD1. The CDR3 is made up of 16 amino acids. Germline trimming cut 3 bases from V and 0 bases from J; bases unmatched to any gene: 5. The germline gives CDR1 KGHSH, CDR2 LQKENI. The CDR3 bases are TGTGCCAGCTCACCTTCCGACAGGGGGCTCTCCTACGAGCAGTACTTC. Its protein product is CASSPSDRGLSYEQYF. Full variable domain (outside the CDR3, taken from reference TRBV18 and TRBJ2-7): NAGVMQNPRHLVRRRGQEARLRCSPMKGHSHVYWYRQLPEEGLKFMVYLQKENIIDESGMPKERFSAEFPKEGPSILRIQQVVRGDSAAYFCASSPSDRGLSYEQYFGPGTRLTVT.

The V gene is TRBV18, the J gene TRBJ1-3; the match to TRBD1 covers 8 bases. The CDR3 sequence is 16 residues long. The V gene's germline CDR1 is KGHSH and CDR2 LQKENI. V was clipped by 1 base and J by 0 bases; unmatched bases: 2. The CDR3 coding sequence is TGTGCCAGCTCACCACGGACAGGGCCCTCTGGAAACACCATATATTTT. It is translated as CASSPRTGPSGNTIYF.

The genes are TRBV5-6 and TRBJ2-5; D might be TRBD1 (6 bases). Deletions cut 0 bases from V and 2 bases from J, with 8 bases between. The CDR3 loop spans 14 amino acids. CDR1 is SGHDT and CDR2 is YYEEEE in the germline V gene. The CDR3 DNA sequence: TGTGCCAGCAGCTTGGGAGGACAGCAAGAGACCCAGTACTTC. Translation: CASSLGGQQETQYF.

The chain carries TRBV28 and TRBJ2-3, with D unresolved. The V gene's germline CDR1 is MDHEN and CDR2 SYDVKM. Trimming cost V 5 bases and J 5 bases, with 11 bases left between them. The CDR3 loop spans 13 amino acids. The CDR3 nucleotides read TGTGCCAGCAGTCCCCGGACCGGAGATACGCAGTATTTT. Amino acid sequence: CASSPRTGDTQYF. Looking up the rest from reference TRBV28 and TRBJ2-3 gives the full variable domain: DVKVTQSSRYLVKRTGEKVFLECVQDMDHENMFWYRQDPGLGLRLIYFSYDVKMKEKGDIPEGYSVSREKKERFSLILESASTNQTSMYLCASSPRTGDTQYFGPGTRLTVL.

The CDR3 loop is CASRDRGNTEAFF. CDR3 DNA: TGTGCCAGCCGGGACAGGGGGAACACTGAAGCTTTCTTT. V and J are TRBV19 and TRBJ1-1; the match to TRBD1 covers 10 bases. With 9 bases clipped from V and 1 base from J, the junction kept 2 bases outside the gene matches. Germline V gene sequence: CDR1 LNHDA, CDR2 SQIVND (reference sequence). This CDR3 contains 13 residues.

This chain connects TRBV2 to TRBJ1-5, with 8 bases identical to TRBD1. Unmatched junction bases numbered 4, after V lost 6 bases and J lost 3 bases. The CDR3 length is 14 residues. In germline, CDR1 is SNHLY, CDR2 FYNNEI. The CDR3 DNA follows: TGTGCCAGCAGCCGACAGGGGAACAATCAGCCCCAGCATTTT. It yields the protein CASSRQGNNQPQHF.

This clone appeared a few times. This rearrangement joins TRBV7-6 to TRBJ2-5, with TRBD2 as a possible D gene (5 bases). Trimming shortened V by 4 bases and J by 5 bases, and 17 bases separated the two germline ends. The CDR3 sequence is 15 residues long. Per the germline V gene, CDR1 is SGHVS and CDR2 is FNYEAQ. The CDR3 DNA sequence: TGTGCCAGCAGCTCCAAACCGAGGGCTGGGGAGACCCAGTACTTC. The encoded protein is CASSSKPRAGETQYF.

The chain joins TRBV18 to TRBJ1-1; the match to TRBD1 covers 9 bases. The CDR3 has 15 residues. V was pared by 3 bases and J by 1 base, with 3 bases of the junction left unmatched. Per germline, CDR1 KGHSH and CDR2 LQKENI. The CDR3 here is CASSPVGQGNTEAFF. The DNA of the CDR3 is TGTGCCAGCTCACCCGTGGGACAGGGGAACACTGAAGCTTTCTTT.

This sequence joins TRBV6-5 and TRBJ1-1, with D uncertain. The CDR3 is 13 amino acids. Trimming took off 5 bases at V and 4 bases at J, with 11 bases between the two ends. Germline V gene data show CDR1 as MNHEY and CDR2 as SVGAGI. This CDR3 is CASSLNMGTEAFF. CDR3 coding DNA: TGTGCCAGCAGTCTTAACATGGGCACTGAAGCTTTCTTT.

The rearrangement links TRBV6-6 to TRBJ1-3; D is uncertain. The CDR3 spans 15 residues. The V end was cut by 2 bases, the J end by 2 bases, with 10 bases between. The germline V gene encodes CDR1 MNHNY and CDR2 SVGAGI (reference sequence). The CDR3 protein is CASSYKGNAGNTIYF. The CDR3 DNA is TGTGCCAGCAGTTACAAGGGAAACGCTGGAAACACCATATATTTT.

This clone was recorded only once. This chain joins TRBV7-2 and TRBJ1-1; D is uncertain. The CDR3 covers 12 residues. Trimming removed 1 base at V and 2 bases at J, with 2 bases between. The germline V gene encodes CDR1 SGHTA and CDR2 FQGNSA. The CDR3 coding sequence is TGTGCCAGCAGCTTAGTCAACACTGAAGCTTTCTTT. Protein sequence: CASSLVNTEAFF.

The V and J genes are TRBV6-5 and TRBJ1-2; D might be TRBD1 (6 bases). The CDR3 length is 13 residues. The germline V and J ends were trimmed by 6 bases and 2 bases, with 10 bases remaining between them. The germline CDR1 and CDR2 sequences are MNHEY and SVGAGI. The CDR3 DNA reads as TGTGCCAGCAGCCCAACAGGGAACTATGGCTACACCTTC. Translation: CASSPTGNYGYTF.

The chain couples TRBV18 to TRBJ2-5; D uncertain. V was shortened by 3 bases and J by 3 bases, with 2 bases between the two germline ends. CDR1 KGHSH and CDR2 LQKENI come from the germline V gene. This CDR3 has 11 amino acids. The CDR3 reads CASSPEETQYF. In DNA form, the CDR3 reads TGTGCCAGCTCACCGGAAGAGACCCAGTACTTC.